This T cell receptor beta chain was documented in a study of T cell repertoires in cytomegalovirus infection. Turning to the study itself: Researchers turned to recently identified HLA-C-restricted CMV epitopes as well as well-studied HLA-B-restricted ones. Signatures in public TCR beta sequences pointed to both CMV infection and matching HLA type.

TCRdb reprocessed the reads with MiXCR, giving one entry per CDR3 protein. This sample has tens of thousands of distinct CDR3 sequences, with about half found just once. CDR1 and CDR2 (germline): SGHTA, FQGNSA. V lost 1 base to trimming and J lost 8 bases, with 6 bases between them. This CDR3 is built from 12 residues. This clonotype occurred a few times. The antigen is not known. This receptor was taken from a human donor in good health (CMV status not recorded). Some clones in this sample may be carry-over from other donors' samples. This sample comprised CD8+ T cells from cultured PBMCs, obtained from culture after CMV antigen stimulation. V and J are TRBV7-2 and TRBJ2-1; D is uncertain. For the CDR3, the DNA is TGTGCCAGCAGCTTAGGTTGGGATGAGCAGTTCTTC. It yields the protein CASSLGWDEQFF.